One and the same sample provided the 10 T cell receptor beta chains below, sequenced in a study of cytomegalovirus exposure and HLA in healthy donors. This PCR relied on a set of 60 Vbeta primers and 13 Jbeta primers. Assay used: immunoSEQ multiplex PCR; TCRdb lists only in-frame clones, some missing. The table records about 160,000 clones, about four fifths of them present only once. Sample: PBMCs. The source is a woman between 45 and 60 years old in good health and CMV-seronegative.

This sequence joins TRBV28 and TRBJ1-4; D gene ambiguous. Trimming took 4 bases from V and 5 from J, leaving 14 bases between them. CDR1 MDHEN and CDR2 SYDVKM come from the germline V gene. The CDR3 has 15 amino acids. CDR3 bases: TGTGCCAGCAGTTCCCCTCTAGGTTCCAATGAAAAACTGTTTTTT. Its protein product is CASSSPLGSNEKLFF. Full variable domain (rest looked up from reference TRBV28 and TRBJ1-4): DVKVTQSSRYLVKRTGEKVFLECVQDMDHENMFWYRQDPGLGLRLIYFSYDVKMKEKGDIPEGYSVSREKKERFSLILESASTNQTSMYLCASSSPLGSNEKLFFGSGTQLSVL.

The V gene is TRBV28, the J gene TRBJ1-5, with D perhaps TRBD1 (5 bases). This CDR3 spans 14 amino acids. Trimming took off 7 bases at V and 5 bases at J, with 15 bases between the two ends. Germline lookup yields CDR1 MDHEN and CDR2 SYDVKM. The CDR3: CASNSRWGDQPQHF. Here the CDR3 DNA reads TGTGCCAGCAATTCCCGCTGGGGGGATCAGCCCCAGCATTTT.

A remark on this clone: This same CDR3 is encoded by further DNA sequences in the sample. This chain connects TRBV29-1 to TRBJ1-1; D is unresolved. V lost 6 bases and J lost 1, with 6 bases in between. This CDR3 has 11 residues. Germline values: CDR1 SQVTM, CDR2 ANQGSEA. The CDR3 spells CSVRGNTEAFF. In nucleotides, the CDR3 is TGCAGCGTGCGGGGGAACACTGAAGCTTTCTTT.

CDR3 coding DNA: TGCGCCAGCAGTGAGAAGGTTACTCTGAGGTACGAGCAGTACTTC. Protein product: CASSEKVTLRYEQYF. The chain has TRBV10-2 and TRBJ2-7; no definite D call. The germline V and J ends were trimmed by 2 bases and 4 bases, with 15 bases remaining between them. The CDR3 covers 15 residues. Germline V gives CDR1 WSHSY, CDR2 SAAADI.

This clone was detected only a few times. The CDR3 here is CASSEQGSTEAFF. CDR3 DNA sequence: TGTGCCAGCAGTGAACAGGGAAGCACTGAAGCTTTCTTT. This chain links TRBV25-1 with TRBJ1-1; D perhaps matches TRBD1 (5 bases). Trimming pared 2 bases from V and 4 bases from J, leaving 8 bases between. The germline V gene encodes CDR1 MGHDK and CDR2 SYGVNS. The CDR3 contains 13 residues.

The chain uses TRBV11-2 and TRBJ2-7; 10 positions agree with TRBD1. Losses at the gene ends were 5 bases for V and 6 bases for J; bases not matched to a gene: 4. Germline values: CDR1 SGHAT, CDR2 FQNNGV. The CDR3 loop spans 13 amino acids. The DNA of the CDR3 is TGTGCCAGCAGCATTGGGACAGGGGTCGAGCAGTACTTC. Translation gives CASSIGTGVEQYF.

This chain links TRBV9 with TRBJ1-3; no clear D. V was cut by 4 bases and J by 4 bases, with 12 bases left in between. The CDR3 runs 14 residues. The V gene's germline CDR1 is SGDLS and CDR2 YYNGEE. CDR3 in amino acids: CASSPRISGNTIYF. DNA of the CDR3: TGTGCCAGCAGCCCTAGGATCTCCGGAAACACCATATATTTT.

The chain couples TRBV2 to TRBJ2-7, with 7 bases that match TRBD2. Germline V CDR1 and CDR2: SNHLY, FYNNEI. The CDR3 sequence is 14 residues long. Trimming cost V 6 bases and J 5 bases; bases outside gene matches: 10. The CDR3 coding sequence is TGTGCCAGCAGGCCCCTAGCGGTGGTTGACGAGCAGTACTTC. Translation: CASRPLAVVDEQYF.

The chain has TRBV2 and TRBJ2-7; D is ambiguous. Per the germline V gene, CDR1 is SNHLY and CDR2 is FYNNEI. Trimming left V 5 bases short and J 4 bases short, with 3 bases between. The CDR3 has 10 amino acids. Written as DNA, the CDR3 is TGTGCCAGCAGTCGGTACGAGCAGTACTTC. Its translation: CASSRYEQYF.

This clone was seen ten or more times. The CDR3 sequence: CASSEQTYEQYF. For the CDR3, the DNA is TGTGCCAGCAGTGAACAGACCTACGAGCAGTACTTC. V usage is TRBV25-1 and J usage is TRBJ2-7; D is uncertain. The V end was cut by 2 bases, the J end by 2 bases, with 4 bases between. The CDR3 totals 12 residues. Germline CDR1 and CDR2: MGHDK and SYGVNS.